The next 15 T cell receptor beta chains were all read from a single sample in a study of Graves' ophthalmopathy and Graves' hyperthyroidism. RNA transcripts served as template for amplifying TCR beta CDR3 sequences. HTBI primers were used in a first-round RT-PCR, which preceded a second-round multiplex PCR. TCRdb redid the calling of the multiplex PCR reads with MiXCR, one entry per CDR3 protein. The sample gives about 550,000 distinct CDR3 sequences, under 40% of which show up once; around 4% is in the top ten. Sequencing used peripheral blood or thyroid tissue (not recorded which). All receptors derive from an adult man with Graves' hyperthyroidism.

Points on this clonotype: One end of the junction is discordant with germline, which a read error may explain. The chain has TRBV2 and TRBJ2-7, with a possible D match to TRBD2 (5 bases). The CDR3 has 11 residues. The germline gives CDR1 SNHLY, CDR2 FYNNEI. CDR3 residues: CANSFGGEQYF. The CDR3, as DNA: TGTGCCAACAGTTTTGGAGGCGAGCAGTACTTC.

This clonotype was seen repeatedly, ten times or more. Here the CDR3 reads CAIRGQQNTEAFF. The CDR3 nucleotides are TGTGCCATCAGGGGACAGCAGAACACTGAAGCTTTCTTT. The chain employs TRBV10-3 and TRBJ1-1; TRBD1 agrees at 7 bases. The germline CDR1 and CDR2 sequences are ENHRY and SYGVKD. V was clipped by 6 bases and J by 1 base; unmatched bases: 2. This CDR3 comprises 13 residues.

The chain couples TRBV5-6 to TRBJ2-5; 8 bases fit TRBD2. Germline CDR1 SGHDT, CDR2 YYEEEE. This CDR3 is 13 amino acids long. Trimming at V came to 3 bases and at J to 5 bases, leaving 3 bases not matched to a gene. The CDR3 is CASSSGGMETQYF. The CDR3 nucleotides read TGTGCCAGCAGCTCGGGGGGGATGGAGACCCAGTACTTC.

This clonotype was detected many times. J is TRBJ1-1 and V is TRBV29-1; no clear D gene. V lost 4 bases and J 1 base, leaving 7 bases between the germline ends. The length of the CDR3 is 12 residues. Germline V CDR1 and CDR2: SQVTM, ANQGSEA. In DNA form, the CDR3 reads TGCAGCGTTGTTGCCTGGAACACTGAAGCTTTCTTT. Residues: CSVVAWNTEAFF. The entire variable domain, with the rest obtained from reference TRBV29-1 and TRBJ1-1, is as follows: SAVISQKPSRDICQRGTSLTIQCQVDSQVTMMFWYRQQPGQSLTLIATANQGSEATYESGFVIDKFPISRPNLTFSTLTVSNMSPEDSSIYLCSVVAWNTEAFFGQGTRLTVV.

This chain joins TRBV29-1 and TRBJ1-4; tentative D call: TRBD1 (6 bases). Trimming left V 4 bases short and J 4 bases short, with 13 bases between. The CDR3 is 14 residues long. From germline, CDR1 is SQVTM and CDR2 ANQGSEA. CDR3 loop: CSVAVGADNEKLFF. For the CDR3, the DNA is TGCAGCGTTGCGGTGGGGGCGGATAATGAAAAACTGTTTTTT.

About this clonotype itself: A read error is possible here, since a much larger clone lies one base away. The conserved phenylalanine or tryptophan normally closing the CDR3 is absent here, so this likely arose from a read error. The chain uses TRBV7-9 and TRBJ2-7, with D possibly TRBD1 on 5 matching bases. The V gene's germline CDR1 is SEHNR and CDR2 FQNEAQ (reference sequence). CDR3 length: 13 amino acids. This chain's CDR3 is CASRIDSSSEQYL. The DNA of the CDR3 is TGTGCCAGCAGAATTGACAGTTCCTCCGAGCAGTACCTC.

This clonotype occurred many times. The chain uses TRBV19 and TRBJ1-1, with a possible D match to TRBD1 (5 bases). Germline V gene sequence: CDR1 LNHDA, CDR2 SQIVND (reference sequence). The CDR3 totals 14 residues. V was cut by 8 bases and J by 6 bases, with 19 bases left in between. The CDR3 DNA reads TGTGCCAGTTGGTCAGGGAGGCTAAAGGCTGAAGCTTTCTTT. It translates to CASWSGRLKAEAFF.

Comment on this clonotype: The junction does not match germline at one end; this may be a read error. V gene TRBV7-6 combines with J gene TRBJ2-5; D is uncertain. With the DNA end fitting TRBJ2-1 better, the J assignment may be wrong. CDR1 and CDR2 from the germline V gene are SGHVS and FNYEAQ. The CDR3 consists of 13 residues. The CDR3 region has the DNA TGTGCTAGCAGCTTTAACCCACGGGATGAGCAGTTCTTC. It yields the protein CASSFNPRDEQFF.

This clonotype has ten or more counts. This chain links TRBV7-8 with TRBJ1-2; 9 bases agree with TRBD1. The CDR3 covers 13 residues. Germline V gene lookup returns CDR1 SGHVS and CDR2 FQNEAQ. Trimming took 4 bases from V and 7 from J; bases not matched to a gene: 4. CDR3 sequence: CASSSQGAGGYTF. CDR3 DNA: TGTGCCAGCAGCTCACAGGGGGCGGGTGGCTACACCTTC.

This clonotype appeared a few times. The chain carries TRBV5-8 and TRBJ2-5, with TRBD2 matching 12 bases. Trimming at V came to 3 bases and at J to 5 bases, leaving 14 bases not matched to a gene. The CDR3 spans 18 residues. CDR1 is SGHTS and CDR2 is YDEGEE in the germline V gene. The CDR3 nucleotides read TGTGCCAGCAGCTCAGGCACTAGCGGGGGGCAAGGATGGGAGACCCAGTACTTC. It specifies CASSSGTSGGQGWETQYF.

The chain is built from TRBV6-2 or TRBV6-3 and TRBJ1-2, with D possibly TRBD1 on 5 matching bases. With 6 bases removed from V and 2 bases from J, the gap between germline ends came to 10 bases. Per the germline V gene, CDR1 is MNHEY and CDR2 is SVGEGT. CDR3 length: 13 amino acids. The CDR3 loop is CASSKTENYGYTF. DNA of the CDR3: TGTGCCAGCAGCAAGACAGAGAACTATGGCTACACCTTC.

Remarks on this clonotype: Compared with germline, one end of the junction differs, possibly owing to a read error. V gene TRBV30 combines with J gene TRBJ1-3; no firm D call. This CDR3 is built from 13 residues. Germline assignment: CDR1 GTSNPN and CDR2 SVGIG (reference sequence). The CDR3: CAWGYPPGNTTYF. CDR3 nucleotides: TGTGCCTGGGGGTATCCGCCTGGAAACACCACATATTTT.

V gene TRBV15 combines with J gene TRBJ2-5; the D call may be TRBD1 or TRBD2 (5 bases each). Germline V gene sequence: CDR1 LNHNV, CDR2 YYDKDF (reference sequence). V was pared by 1 base and J by 5 bases, with 11 bases between. The CDR3 loop spans 14 amino acids. The CDR3 is CATSRGGPRETQYF. The DNA of the CDR3 is TGTGCCACCAGCAGAGGGGGACCCCGGGAGACCCAGTACTTC.

The chain recombines TRBV29-1 with TRBJ1-2; TRBD1 aligns across 7 bases. Per germline, CDR1 SQVTM and CDR2 ANQGSEA. Unmatched junction bases numbered 10, after V lost 6 bases and J lost 0 bases. This CDR3 comprises 15 residues. The CDR3 DNA is TGCAGCGTCACTACCGGGACAGACACTAACTATGGCTACACCTTC. Translating it yields CSVTTGTDTNYGYTF.

J is TRBJ2-5 and V is TRBV20-1, with TRBD1 identical over 7 bases. Germline loops: CDR1 DFQATT, CDR2 SNEGSKA (reference sequence). V gave up 1 base and J gave up 1 base; unmatched junction bases: 6. This CDR3 contains 15 residues. For the CDR3, the DNA is TGCAGTGCTAGAGCGACTGGGACAGTCCAAGAGACCCAGTACTTC. It is translated as CSARATGTVQETQYF.